One and the same sample provided the 22 T cell receptor beta chains below, sequenced in a study of low-dose radiotherapy and immunotherapy resistance in tumors (dated by TCRdb to 2022 to 2024). Data came from an Illumina MiniSeq. To make first-strand cDNA, Superscript III was used along with a set of TRAV- and TRBV-specific primers so that both the TCRalpha and TCRbeta chains were covered. TCRs were amplified with Phusion for 15 to 25 PCR cycles using a constant-region primer together with the adapter attached to the V primers. TCRdb reprocessed the public reads (quality trimming at Q25 with fastp, clone calling with MiXCR) and kept in-frame beta chains. Rows are combined by CDR3 protein, so each entry shows the most common genes and DNA. Recorded for this sample are 30,000 to 40,000 distinct CDR3 sequences; around 20% of them occurred a single time. 8% to 10% of the sample is in the top ten clones.

According to the study, the label for this sample's time point signals: after trial treatment. This specimen's treatment or condition label, per the study, means: LDRT plus nivolumab, ipilimumab, low-dose cyclophosphamide and aspirin (RACIN trial). Specimen: PBMCs, collected after low-dose radiotherapy plus immunotherapy. These receptor sequences come from a female donor with ovarian cancer.

This clonotype was observed many times. This chain joins TRBV2 and TRBJ1-1; D is uncertain. Trimming shortened V by 6 bases and J by 0 bases, and 8 bases separated the two germline ends. This CDR3 region has 13 residues. Germline lookup yields CDR1 SNHLY and CDR2 FYNNEI. CDR3 loop: CASRDQMNTEAFF. The CDR3 DNA reads as TGTGCCAGCAGGGATCAGATGAACACTGAAGCTTTCTTT.

This clonotype was seen many times. V is TRBV3-1 and J is TRBJ2-2; possibly TRBD1 for D (5 bases). The CDR3 has 14 amino acids. The ends were cut back, 5 bases at V and 1 base at J, with 8 bases in the middle. The germline CDR1 and CDR2 sequences are LGHDT and YNNKEL (reference sequence). The CDR3 nucleotides are TGTGCCAGCAGCAGAGGACAGAACACCGGGGAGCTGTTTTTT. Translated: CASSRGQNTGELFF.

In this sample, this clonotype turned up many times. The chain joins TRBV6-6 to TRBJ2-2; 13 bases line up with TRBD2. Trimming removed 8 bases from V and 6 bases from J; junction bases left unmatched: 6. This CDR3 comprises 15 residues. From germline, CDR1 is MNHNY and CDR2 SVGAGI (reference sequence). The CDR3 reads CASRTSGSLSGELFF. CDR3 nucleotides: TGTGCCAGCCGGACTAGCGGGAGTTTATCCGGGGAGCTGTTTTTT.

This clonotype was detected many times. The J gene is TRBJ2-1, the V gene TRBV19; 16 bases match TRBD2. V shed 5 bases, J shed 6 bases, and the junction held 4 bases outside the gene matches. The V gene's germline CDR1 is LNHDA and CDR2 SQIVND (reference sequence). The CDR3 runs 16 residues. The CDR3 protein is CASSRGTSGGANEQFF. In nucleotides, the CDR3 is TGTGCCAGTAGTCGGGGGACTAGCGGGGGGGCCAATGAGCAGTTCTTC. The entire variable domain, with the rest obtained from reference TRBV19 and TRBJ2-1, is as follows: DGGITQSPKYLFRKEGQNVTLSCEQNLNHDAMYWYRQDPGQGLRLIYYSQIVNDFQKGDIAEGYSVSREKKESFPLTVTSAQKNPTAFYLCASSRGTSGGANEQFFGPGTRLTVL.

This clonotype was picked up one time. A far bigger clonotype differs at one base, so this is likely a read error. Here the CDR3 DNA reads TGCGCCAGCAGTGACCCCGGACTAGCGGGAGGGACTGGGAAGCAGTTCTTC. This codes for CASSDPGLAGGTGKQFF. This chain joins TRBV6-1 and TRBJ2-1, with TRBD2 identical over 15 bases. CDR1 and CDR2 from the germline V gene are MNHNS and SASEGT. CDR3 size: 17 residues.

This chain connects TRBV26 to TRBJ1-2. TRBV26 is labeled a pseudogene. CDR3 length equals 15 residues. CDR3: CASSYMGDANYGYTF. CDR3 nucleotide sequence: TGTGCCAGCAGTTACATGGGAGATGCTAACTATGGCTACACCTTC.

There are many counts of this clonotype. The CDR3 spells CASSQDADRGLSNQPQHF. The CDR3 DNA sequence: TGTGCCAGCAGCCAAGATGCCGACAGGGGGTTGAGCAATCAGCCCCAGCATTTT. This chain links TRBV14 with TRBJ1-5; TRBD1 matches 9 bases. The CDR3 extends over 18 amino acids. Germline loops: CDR1 SGHDN, CDR2 FVKESK. V was pared by 0 bases and J by 1 base, with 7 bases of the junction left unmatched.

The table lists this clonotype with many counts. V is TRBV20-1 and J is TRBJ2-5; D may be TRBD1 (6 bases). Trimming pared 0 bases from V and 4 bases from J, leaving 12 bases between. The germline CDR1 and CDR2 sequences are DFQATT and SNEGSKA (reference sequence). The CDR3 loop spans 14 amino acids. The CDR3 loop reads CSARDHRVGETQYF. CDR3 sequence (DNA): TGCAGTGCTAGAGACCACAGGGTTGGAGAGACCCAGTACTTC.

This sequence joins TRBV28 and TRBJ1-5; a possible D gene is TRBD1 (6 bases). Germline V gives CDR1 MDHEN, CDR2 SYDVKM. This CDR3 region has 16 residues. Trimming cost V 5 bases and J 1 base, with 15 bases left between them. The CDR3 loop is CASSIQGLGSNQPQHF. In DNA, the CDR3 is TGTGCCAGCAGTATACAGGGTTTAGGGAGCAATCAGCCCCAGCATTTT. Combining the CDR3 with reference TRBV28 and TRBJ1-5 gives the whole variable domain DVKVTQSSRYLVKRTGEKVFLECVQDMDHENMFWYRQDPGLGLRLIYFSYDVKMKEKGDIPEGYSVSREKKERFSLILESASTNQTSMYLCASSIQGLGSNQPQHFGDGTRLSIL.

The table lists this clonotype with a few counts. V is TRBV28 and J is TRBJ1-6; no definite D call. The CDR3 runs 13 residues. With 8 bases removed from V and 6 bases from J, the gap between germline ends came to 11 bases. CDR1 is MDHEN and CDR2 is SYDVKM in the germline V gene. CDR3: CASAPGVNSPLHF. Here the CDR3 DNA reads TGTGCCAGCGCGCCCGGGGTTAATTCACCCCTCCACTTT.

This chain joins TRBV28 and TRBJ1-6; D gene uncertain. Trimming pared 4 bases from V and 3 bases from J, leaving 10 bases between. This CDR3 is built from 15 residues. Germline V lookup: CDR1 MDHEN, CDR2 SYDVKM. CDR3 nucleotides: TGTGCCAGCAGTTCCGCTGCGGGCTATAATTCACCCCTCCACTTT. It translates to CASSSAAGYNSPLHF. Full variable domain (outside the CDR3, taken from reference TRBV28 and TRBJ1-6): DVKVTQSSRYLVKRTGEKVFLECVQDMDHENMFWYRQDPGLGLRLIYFSYDVKMKEKGDIPEGYSVSREKKERFSLILESASTNQTSMYLCASSSAAGYNSPLHFGNGTRLTVT.

This clonotype showed up many times. The junction departs from the called germline gene at one end, perhaps through a read error. The chain couples TRBV5-1 to TRBJ2-1; D is tentatively TRBD1 or TRBD2 (5 bases each). This CDR3 comprises 14 residues. Germline V gives CDR1 SGHRS, CDR2 YFSETQ. Here the CDR3 DNA reads TGTGCCAGCAGCTTAGAGGGGCCGTACAATGAGCAGTTCTTC. It yields the protein CASSLEGPYNEQFF. Combining the CDR3 with reference TRBV5-1 and TRBJ2-1 gives the whole variable domain KAGVTQTPRYLIKTRGQQVTLSCSPISGHRSVSWYQQTPGQGLQFLFEYFSETQRNKGNFPGRFSGRQFSNSRSEMNVSTLELGDSALYLCASSLEGPYNEQFFGPGTRLTVL.

This clonotype came up many times. V gene TRBV28 combines with J gene TRBJ1-6, with D possibly matching TRBD1 (6 bases). Trimming stripped 1 base from V and 9 bases from J, with 16 bases between. The CDR3 loop spans 16 amino acids. Per germline, CDR1 MDHEN and CDR2 SYDVKM. In DNA form, the CDR3 reads TGTGCCAGCAGTTTATCTGGGGGCGAGGTGGTTTCACCCCTCCACTTT. Translation gives CASSLSGGEVVSPLHF.

This clonotype was found many times. The chain uses TRBV7-3 and TRBJ2-2; maybe TRBD1 (6 bases). The CDR3 covers 12 residues. V lost 5 bases and J lost 6, with 7 bases in between. The germline V gene encodes CDR1 SGHTA and CDR2 FQGTGA. CDR3 residues: CASSPGAGELFF. As DNA, the CDR3 is TGTGCCAGCAGCCCAGGGGCCGGGGAGCTGTTTTTT.

This clonotype appeared many times. The V and J genes are TRBV5-1 and TRBJ2-5; 9 bases line up with TRBD1. The germline CDR1 and CDR2 sequences are SGHRS and YFSETQ. V dropped 4 bases and J dropped 3; count of bases not matched to a gene: 4. CDR3 length: 14 residues. The CDR3 nucleotides read TGCGCCAGCAGCCCTGGGGACAGGGAAGAGACCCAGTACTTC. Translating gives CASSPGDREETQYF. Complete variable domain (other parts from reference TRBV5-1 and TRBJ2-5): KAGVTQTPRYLIKTRGQQVTLSCSPISGHRSVSWYQQTPGQGLQFLFEYFSETQRNKGNFPGRFSGRQFSNSRSEMNVSTLELGDSALYLCASSPGDREETQYFGPGTRLLVL.

This clonotype was found a few times. V is TRBV20-1 and J is TRBJ2-1; D is undetermined. CDR3 length: 10 residues. Trimming took off 6 bases at V and 7 bases at J, with 7 bases between the two ends. CDR1 DFQATT and CDR2 SNEGSKA come from the germline V gene (reference sequence). The CDR3 nucleotides are TGCAGTGCCAGGAGAAATGAGCAGTTCTTC. This sequence encodes CSARRNEQFF.

The J gene is TRBJ2-2, the V gene TRBV5-1; 7 bases align to TRBD1. The V and J ends lost 0 bases and 6 bases, in that order; junction bases with no gene match: 2. The germline CDR1 and CDR2 sequences are SGHRS and YFSETQ. The CDR3 is 14 residues long. CDR3 sequence: CASSLGDRAGELFF. DNA of the CDR3: TGCGCCAGCAGCTTGGGAGACAGGGCCGGGGAGCTGTTTTTT.

This clonotype has a count of ten or more. This chain connects TRBV20-1 to TRBJ1-5, with D unresolved. Trimming pared 0 bases from V and 5 bases from J, leaving 8 bases between. Germline loops: CDR1 DFQATT, CDR2 SNEGSKA (reference sequence). The CDR3 consists of 13 residues. CDR3 loop: CSARDRRDQPQHF. Written as DNA, the CDR3 is TGCAGTGCTAGAGATCGTAGGGATCAGCCCCAGCATTTT.

V is TRBV6-8 and J is TRBJ2-7; D remains unclear. The CDR3 is 11 amino acids. CDR1 and CDR2 (germline): MNHGY, SAAAGT. V was pared by 6 bases and J by 3 bases, with 6 bases between. CDR3 sequence (DNA): TGTGCCAGCAGCACGAACTACGAGCAGTACTTC. It translates to CASSTNYEQYF.

V gene TRBV29-1 combines with J gene TRBJ2-2; 8 bases fit TRBD1. This CDR3 spans 16 amino acids. The trim removed 7 bases at V and 0 bases at J, leaving 10 bases unmatched. Germline V CDR1 and CDR2: SQVTM, ANQGSEA. In DNA, the CDR3 is TGCAGCGCCACCGGGACAGGAACAGCGAACACCGGGGAGCTGTTTTTT. The encoded protein is CSATGTGTANTGELFF.

This clonotype was picked up many times. The rearrangement uses TRBV14 and TRBJ2-3; unclear D gene. From germline, CDR1 is SGHDN and CDR2 FVKESK. CDR3 length: 12 residues. Trimming took off 3 bases at V and 6 bases at J, with 7 bases between the two ends. This CDR3 reads CASSQSRDTQYF. The CDR3 nucleotides read TGTGCCAGCAGCCAGTCTAGGGATACGCAGTATTTT.

This clonotype was seen many times. The chain links TRBV25-1 to TRBJ2-1; 8 bases line up with TRBD2. V lost 11 bases, J lost 13 bases, and 7 bases stayed unmatched. The CDR3 has 10 amino acids. Germline CDR1 reads MGHDK; CDR2 reads SYGVNS. CDR3 in DNA: TGTGCCGCGGGGGGTAGTGGACAGTTCTTC. Translation: CAAGGSGQFF.